The 6 T cell receptor beta chains given below trace back to one sample, sequenced in a study of cytomegalovirus exposure and HLA in healthy donors (dated by TCRdb to 2016 to 2017). Preparation of the library involved the immunoSEQ multiplex PCR assay. For the multiplex PCR, a mixture combining 60 forward primers for TCR Vbeta segments and 13 reverse primers for TCR Jbeta segments was used. Sourced from immuneACCESS, this table was stored by TCRdb with only in-frame sequences that have V and J called. A share of the clones is absent; for the studies checked, an unresolved V gene accounts for under half, and the remainder has no known explanation. This sample holds over 150,000 clones; around 79% were observed only once. The top ten clones comprise approximately 7.7% of the sample. Sequencing used PBMCs. The source is a man in his thirties or forties in good health and CMV-seropositive.

The genes are TRBV5-4 and TRBJ2-5; 8 bases are shared with TRBD1. Trimming cost V 2 bases and J 4 bases; bases outside gene matches: 13. The CDR3 consists of 17 residues. Germline V gene sequence: CDR1 SGHNT, CDR2 YYREEE (reference sequence). The CDR3 DNA reads as TGTGCCAGCAGCTTCGGAGGCACAGGGGGGATAGGAGAGACCCAGTACTTC. It codes for CASSFGGTGGIGETQYF.

This chain joins TRBV11-3 and TRBJ2-1; 15 bases align to TRBD2. Looked up from germline, CDR1 is SGHNT and CDR2 is YENEEA. There are 15 residues in the CDR3. J was trimmed by 7 bases and V by 6 bases; bases with no gene match: 4. CDR3 loop: CASSPGTSGGNEQFF. The CDR3 DNA reads TGTGCCAGCAGTCCCGGGACTAGCGGGGGGAATGAGCAGTTCTTC.

The chain is built from TRBV6-5 and TRBJ2-2; the match to TRBD1 covers 7 bases. Germline V CDR1 and CDR2: MNHEY, SVGAGI. J lost 4 bases, V lost 4 bases, and 9 bases had no gene match. This CDR3 has 16 amino acids. CDR3 DNA sequence: TGTGCCAGCAGTTCGGAACGTCCAGGGGGCACCGGGGAGCTGTTTTTT. Protein sequence: CASSSERPGGTGELFF.

V and J are TRBV4-1 and TRBJ2-5; D might be TRBD2 (6 bases). This CDR3 spans 14 amino acids. Germline assignment: CDR1 MGHRA and CDR2 YSYEKL. The germline V and J ends were trimmed by 4 bases and 5 bases, with 14 bases remaining between them. CDR3 residues: CASSLAWREETQYF. The CDR3 nucleotides read TGCGCCAGCAGCCTAGCCTGGAGGGAGGAGACCCAGTACTTC.

This chain links TRBV11-3 with TRBJ2-7, with 7 positions matching TRBD2. The germline CDR1 and CDR2 sequences are SGHNT and YENEEA. V was pared by 0 bases and J by 1 base, with 6 bases of the junction left unmatched. This CDR3 is 16 amino acids long. The CDR3 DNA is TGTGCCAGCAGCTTAGATCTTCCTAGCGGTTCCTACGAGCAGTACTTC. It codes for CASSLDLPSGSYEQYF.

V and J are TRBV5-8 and TRBJ2-2; TRBD1 is a possible D gene (5 bases). Trimming pared 8 bases from V and 7 bases from J, leaving 21 bases between. Germline V gene lookup returns CDR1 SGHTS and CDR2 YDEGEE. The CDR3 contains 15 residues. DNA of the CDR3: TGTGCCAGAACCGGAGACAGAATAATTAACGGGGAGCTGTTTTTT. Encoded protein: CARTGDRIINGELFF.